This T cell receptor beta chain was recorded in a study of T-cell reconstitution after alpha-beta-depleted transplantation in children. V shed 3 bases and J 12 bases; nucleotides not matched to a gene: 5. This CDR3 has 12 residues. In regard to this clonotype: Its cognate antigen is unknown.

Unique molecular identifiers were used to barcode this TCRbeta library. TCRdb called the PCR reads again in MiXCR, with one record for every CDR3 protein. The table shows about 980,000 distinct CDR3 sequences, with about 29% occurring only once. Overall study findings and caveats: T-cell counts and diversity were attributed mostly to newly produced T cells one year after transplant. Surviving recipient T cells and thymic progenitors underlay high day-60 TCRbeta diversity in some patients. Expanded graft clones, several hundred of them, were reportedly the source of alpha-beta T cells about two months after transplant.

The source is a boy in the first two years of life who had a stem cell transplant for SCID, so the T cells may come from the graft donor. The chain joins TRBV12-3 or TRBV12-4 to TRBJ1-2; 9 nucleotides line up with TRBD1. The material was PBMCs, mostly from graft donor cells, obtained 360 days after TCRalphabeta/CD19-depleted stem cell transplant. The CDR3 is CASSFPGQGHTF. The DNA for the CDR3 is TGTGCCAGCAGTTTTCCGGGACAGGGCCACACCTTC.